This TCR beta chain was observed in a study of T-cell memory formation after mild COVID-19. CDR1 and CDR2 from the germline V gene are SGDLS and YYNGEE. Deletions cut 0 bases from V and 1 base from J, with 11 bases between. The CDR3 runs to 16 residues. TCRdb reprocessed the 5' RACE reads via MiXCR and lists one record per CDR3 protein. Here the sample spans approximately 110,000 distinct CDR3 sequences, roughly 20% being singletons. The chain joins TRBV9 to TRBJ2-1; D gene uncertain. Sample: PBMCs or a T cell subset sorted from them (not recorded which). This receptor was obtained from a man aged 18 to 30 who had mild COVID-19 (a few samples of this study predate the infection). Cell type and time point are not known. The DNA of the CDR3 is TGTGCCAGCAGCGTAGAGGGTATAGGATCCTACAATGAGCAGTTCTTC. Its translation: CASSVEGIGSYNEQFF. The full variable domain, with the rest looked up from reference TRBV9 and TRBJ2-1, is DSGVTQTPKHLITATGQRVTLRCSPRSGDLSVYWYQQSLDQGLQFLIQYYNGEERAKGNILERFSAQQFPDLHSELNLSSLELGDSALYFCASSVEGIGSYNEQFFGPGTRLTVL.